The rows below give T cell receptor beta chains drawn from one sample of a study of blood T cells in healthy people across ages. TCRdb analysed the 5' RACE reads with MiXCR anew, one entry per CDR3 protein. The data contain 1.2 million to 1.5 million distinct CDR3 sequences, roughly 40% of them singletons. Sequenced input: blood. These receptors originate from a woman aged 18-29 years in good health. Both conserved end residues are part of each CDR3. A D gene is named only where the DNA matches it firmly. Expanded clones are given a class, and other clones once, few, many or no size at all.

D gene | J gene | clone size | CDR3 length | V gene | CDR3 DNA | CDR3 protein
- | TRBJ2-7 | - | 15 | TRBV13 | TGTGCCAGCAGCGGAACCGGGCCCGAAGGTTTCGAGCAGTACTTC | CASSGTGPEGFEQYF
- | TRBJ2-5 | - | 17 | TRBV5-1 | TGCGCCAGCAGCCGGAGCACCGGGACATCCCTCCAAGAGACCCAGTACTTC | CASSRSTGTSLQETQYF
TRBD1 | TRBJ1-2 | - | 13 | TRBV6-2/TRBV6-3 | TGTGCCAGCAGTCGACAGGGACTATATGGCTACACCTTC | CASSRQGLYGYTF
TRBD1 | TRBJ1-5 | - | 16 | TRBV6-1 | TGTGCCAGCAGTTTTGGGACAGGTCGAAGCAATCAGCCCCAGCATTTT | CASSFGTGRSNQPQHF
- | TRBJ1-2 | few | 13 | TRBV7-9 | TGTGCCAGCAGCTCCGATTGGGGGCTTGGCTACACCTTC | CASSSDWGLGYTF
- | TRBJ2-3 | few | 14 | TRBV6-1 | TGTGCCAGCACCGAGAGAGTCCAGGGGGATACGCAGTATTTT | CASTERVQGDTQYF
- | TRBJ1-2 | - | 17 | TRBV27 | TGTGCCAGCAGTTCCCAACCACTCATCTCATGGGGCTATGGCTACACCTTC | CASSSQPLISWGYGYTF
- | TRBJ2-7 | many | 11 | TRBV20-1 | TGCAGTGCTAGAGAGGACTACGAGCAGTACTTC | CSAREDYEQYF
TRBD2 | TRBJ2-1 | few | 16 | TRBV3-1 | TGTGCCAGCAGCCAAGATAAGGCTAGCGGGAGGACTGAGCAGTTCTTC | CASSQDKASGRTEQFF
- | TRBJ1-2 | - | 15 | TRBV12-3/TRBV12-4 | TGTGCCAGCAGTTTATCCGGGCTAGAGCGTTGGGGCTACACCTTC | CASSLSGLERWGYTF
- | TRBJ2-4 | few | 17 | TRBV4-1 | TGCGCCAGCAGCCACACCTCACGCGGGTTAGCCAAAAACATTCAGTACTTC | CASSHTSRGLAKNIQYF
TRBD1 | TRBJ2-7 | few | 13 | TRBV20-1 | TGCAGTGCCCCCACAGGGGGACCCTACGAGCAGTACTTC | CSAPTGGPYEQYF
- | TRBJ2-2 | - | 17 | TRBV15 | TGTGCCACCAGCAGAGATAAAACAGGGGAGGAAACCGGGGAGCTGTTTTTT | CATSRDKTGEETGELFF
TRBD2 | TRBJ2-1 | - | 16 | TRBV9 | TGTGCCAGCAGCGTCTTCCTAGCGGGAGGGCTGAATGAGCAGTTCTTC | CASSVFLAGGLNEQFF
- | TRBJ2-1 | - | 14 | TRBV2 | TGTGCCAGCAGTGATCCCCGGAAGAGGCAACGGCAGTTCTTC | CASSDPRKRQRQFF
- | TRBJ2-5 | few | 15 | TRBV28 | TGTGCCAGCAGTTCAGGGACGGAGTCGGGAGAGACCCAGTACTTC | CASSSGTESGETQYF
TRBD1 | TRBJ2-3 | few | 15 | TRBV12-3/TRBV12-4 | TGTGCCAGCAGCCGACAGGGGGCGAGCACAGATACGCAGTATTTT | CASSRQGASTDTQYF
- | TRBJ2-7 | few | 12 | TRBV20-1 | TGCAGTGCTAGCACCGGGACCTTCGAGCAGTACTTC | CSASTGTFEQYF
- | TRBJ1-5 | - | 15 | TRBV4-1 | TGCGCCAGCAGCCAAGTGGGGGCGCGGAATCAGCCCCAGCATTTT | CASSQVGARNQPQHF
- | TRBJ2-3 | - | 15 | TRBV20-1 | TGCAGTGCACCGACTGGACAAGTTAGCACAGATACGCAGTATTTT | CSAPTGQVSTDTQYF
- | TRBJ1-3 | once | 11 | TRBV3-1 | TGTGCCAGCAGCCACGGGGGCACCATATATTTT | CASSHGGTIYF
TRBD2 | TRBJ2-7 | - | 17 | TRBV11-1 | TGTGCCAGCAGCTGGACTAGCGGGGGCTCCCCCTCCCGCGAGCAGTACTTC | CASSWTSGGSPSREQYF